The 3 T cell receptor beta chains presented below share a single source sample, sequenced in a study of tumor-infiltrating lymphocytes in primary liver carcinoma (dated by TCRdb to the late 2010s). Without any cell sorting, total RNA and DNA were co-extracted from 20-30 mg of bulk tissue using the AllPrep DNA/RNA mini kit. Sequencing was carried out with an Illumina HiSeq 2500. A constant-region primer and ProtoScript II reverse transcriptase were used to reverse-transcribe TCRbeta-specific cDNA from roughly 0.55 ug total RNA. Construction of the TCRbeta libraries relied on three nested rounds of multiplex PCR, following a slightly modified ARM-PCR procedure. Multiplex TRBV1-TRBV30 forward primers and a Cbeta reverse primer were used in the first two PCR rounds, each of which was run for 10 to 11 cycles. Using fastp trimming at Q25 and MiXCR clonotype assembly, TCRdb reanalyzed the public sequencing data and kept in-frame beta chains. Each CDR3 protein appears once, grouped with its most common genes and DNA. In this sample the table shows 45,000 or so distinct CDR3 sequences, approximately 73% of which occur a single time. The ten top clones hold over 15% of the sample.

Specimen: liver tumor tissue from sampling region 2. Read against the paper, the sample's cell subset or site label means: tumor region T2, inferior pole. The receptors shown here come from a man in his forties with primary liver carcinoma and hepatitis B virus infection.

This chain uses TRBV4-2 with TRBJ2-2; D may be TRBD1 (5 bases). The CDR3 has 15 residues. The germline gives CDR1 LGHNA, CDR2 YNFKEQ. This CDR3 reads CVNSQTWGTTGELFF. The CDR3, as DNA: TGTGTCAACAGTCAAACCTGGGGCACAACCGGGGAGCTGTTTTTT.

This clonotype came up a few times. V gene TRBV9 combines with J gene TRBJ2-7, with 8 bases identical to TRBD1. V was pared by 4 bases and J by 0 bases, with 9 bases of the junction left unmatched. The CDR3 covers 16 residues. Looked up from germline, CDR1 is SGDLS and CDR2 is YYNGEE. DNA of the CDR3: TGTGCCAGCAGCCCGGAGACAGGGGTGAGCTCCTACGAGCAGTACTTC. Encoded protein: CASSPETGVSSYEQYF. The whole variable domain, remainder taken from reference TRBV9 and TRBJ2-7, is DSGVTQTPKHLITATGQRVTLRCSPRSGDLSVYWYQQSLDQGLQFLIQYYNGEERAKGNILERFSAQQFPDLHSELNLSSLELGDSALYFCASSPETGVSSYEQYFGPGTRLTVT.

As to this clonotype: A junction boundary mismatches the germline segment, possibly from a read error. The chain has TRBV11-2 and TRBJ2-6; tentatively, D is TRBD1 or TRBD2 (5 bases each). Per germline, CDR1 SGHAT and CDR2 FQNNGV. The CDR3 has 15 residues. The CDR3 loop reads CATQRPRTGANVLIF. In DNA, the CDR3 is TGTGCCACGCAGCGGCCGCGCACTGGGGCCAACGTCCTGATTTTC.